The rows below give T cell receptor beta chains drawn from one sample of a study of T cell responses to AZD1222 COVID-19 vaccine. Produced via immunoSEQ multiplex PCR; TCRdb's table is partial and in-frame only. Among roughly 150,000 clones, more than 70% were seen once, and the ten largest hold around 3.4%. Sequenced here: peripheral blood, sampled on day 0 of MenACWY control vaccination. Receptor source: an adult in good health. Both conserved end residues are part of each CDR3. A D gene is named only where the DNA matches it firmly. A clone size is listed for some rows: how often the clone was seen (once, few, many), or a class if it is expanded.

TRBV27	TRBD1	TRBJ1-1	NA	TGTGCCAGCAGTGCGGGGTGGACAGGGAAAGCTTTCTTT	CASSAGWTGKAFF
TRBV7-2	NA	TRBJ1-2	NA	TGTGCCAGCAGCTTAGAGCTACGGGGCCTCTATGGCTACACCTTC	CASSLELRGLYGYTF
TRBV4-1	NA	TRBJ2-7	NA	TGCGCCAGCAGCCAAGACCCTCACACCGGAGAATTGGCCTACGAGCAGTACTTC	CASSQDPHTGELAYEQYF
TRBV6-5	NA	TRBJ1-6	NA	TGTGCCAGCAGTTATTCGGCACAGGGAACTTCACCCCTCCACTTT	CASSYSAQGTSPLHF
TRBV19	NA	TRBJ1-1	NA	TGTGCCAGTAGTGGACGGACGGCGTACACTGAAGCTTTCTTT	CASSGRTAYTEAFF
TRBV4-3	NA	TRBJ1-1	NA	TGCGCCAGCAGCCAAGAGGTAGTCACTCCCTTCGCTGAAGCTTTCTTT	CASSQEVVTPFAEAFF
TRBV29-1	NA	TRBJ1-4	few	TGCGCCTCGGGGGGGCTTGGTGAAAAACTGTTTTTT	CASGGLGEKLFF
TRBV6-6	NA	TRBJ1-1	NA	TGTGCCAGCAGATACAAGGGGATTGGGAACACTGAAGCTTTCTTT	CASRYKGIGNTEAFF
TRBV11-3	NA	TRBJ2-1	NA	TGTGCCAGCAGCCATCGGGGGCTAAGCTCCTACAATGAGCAGTTCTTC	CASSHRGLSSYNEQFF
TRBV19	TRBD2	TRBJ2-3	NA	TGTGCCAGTAGTTCTCGACTAGCTGCAGATACGCAGTATTTT	CASSSRLAADTQYF
TRBV28	NA	TRBJ1-4	NA	TGTGCCAGCAGTCCACGCGAAGAAAAACTGTTTTTT	CASSPREEKLFF
TRBV3-1/TRBV3-2	NA	TRBJ2-2	NA	TGTGCCAGCAGCCAGGGAGGACTGAAAACCGGGGAGCTGTTTTTT	CASSQGGLKTGELFF
TRBV5-1	TRBD2	TRBJ2-5	NA	TGCGCCAGCAGCTTGGCCTCGGGCGGGAGAGCCGAGACCCAGTACTTC	CASSLASGGRAETQYF
TRBV3-1/TRBV3-2	NA	TRBJ1-4	once	TGTGCCAGCAGCCAGGAAGGGGGTAATGAAAAACTGTTTTTT	CASSQEGGNEKLFF
TRBV12-3/TRBV12-4	NA	TRBJ2-5	NA	TGTGCCAGCAGTTTAGGGGAGACCCAGTACTTC	CASSLGETQYF
TRBV11-3	NA	TRBJ2-7	few	TGTGCCAGCAGCCTCCCAGGGGGGGCGTACGAGCAGTACTTC	CASSLPGGAYEQYF
TRBV7-2	NA	TRBJ1-3	NA	TGTGCCAGCAGTCCGCATGGCACTTCTGGAAACACCATATATTTT	CASSPHGTSGNTIYF
TRBV5-6	NA	TRBJ2-3	NA	TGTGCCAGCAGCTTGGGACCTGTGGCCGTAGGTCGTCGGCAGTATTTT	CASSLGPVAVGRRQYF
TRBV18	NA	TRBJ1-1	NA	TGTGCCAGCTCACCACCAGGGAACAGAATGAACACTGAAGCTTTCTTT	CASSPPGNRMNTEAFF
TRBV5-1	TRBD1	TRBJ2-7	NA	TGCGCCAGCAGCTTGGAATCTTCAGGGACAGGGGCCTACGAGCAGTACTTC	CASSLESSGTGAYEQYF
TRBV4-3	NA	TRBJ2-1	NA	TGCGCCAGCAGCCAAGATGTATTAGGTAAGGCACATGAGCAGTTCTTC	CASSQDVLGKAHEQFF
TRBV30	NA	TRBJ1-1	NA	TGTGCCTGGAGTCCCGGGGGAAGCGGCACTGAAGCTTTCTTT	CAWSPGGSGTEAFF
TRBV4-3	NA	TRBJ2-1	NA	TGCGCCAGCAGCCAAGAGGAGGACTTTCTCTCCTACAATGAGCAGTTCTTC	CASSQEEDFLSYNEQFF
TRBV19	NA	TRBJ1-5	NA	TGTGCCAGTAGTATTGCCATCCTCCGGCCCCAGCATTTT	CASSIAILRPQHF
TRBV3-1/TRBV3-2	TRBD1	TRBJ1-4	NA	TGTGCCAGCAGCCAAGATCTTACAGGGGTCAATGAAAAACTGTTTTTT	CASSQDLTGVNEKLFF
TRBV5-5	NA	TRBJ1-1	NA	TGTGCCAGCAGCTTGGTACGAACTGAAGCTTTCTTT	CASSLVRTEAFF
TRBV28	NA	TRBJ2-4	NA	TGTGCCAGCAGTGGGATAGGGGTAGCCAAAAACATTCAGTACTTC	CASSGIGVAKNIQYF
TRBV2	TRBD1	TRBJ1-6	few	TGTGCCAGCAGTGGGGGACAGGGAGGTTCACCCCTCCACTTT	CASSGGQGGSPLHF
TRBV5-5	NA	TRBJ1-1	NA	TGTGCCAGCAGCTTAGGGACACAGAACACTGAAGCTTTCTTT	CASSLGTQNTEAFF
TRBV18	NA	TRBJ1-2	NA	TGTGCCAGCTCACCGGACGGTAACTATGGCTACACCTTC	CASSPDGNYGYTF
TRBV2	TRBD1	TRBJ2-2	NA	TGTGCCAGCAGGGCATCCGGGACAGTAAACACCGGGGAGCTGTTTTTT	CASRASGTVNTGELFF
TRBV11-3	NA	TRBJ1-2	NA	TGTGCCAGCAGCTCCCTAGGGTCTACTAACTATGGCTACACCTTC	CASSSLGSTNYGYTF
TRBV27	NA	TRBJ1-6	NA	TGTGCCAGCAGTTTAAGGTTATCGGGGGACTCACCCCTCCACTTT	CASSLRLSGDSPLHF
TRBV5-4	NA	TRBJ1-2	NA	TGTGCCAGCAGCTTGGGGGGGACTAGGGCTCGAGGCTACACCTTC	CASSLGGTRARGYTF
TRBV11-3	NA	TRBJ1-2	NA	TGTGCCAGCAGCTTAGACGACACTGTCTACACCTTC	CASSLDDTVYTF
TRBV4-2	NA	TRBJ1-6	NA	TGTGCCAGCAGCCAGGCCCTTAATTCACCCCTCCACTTT	CASSQALNSPLHF
TRBV9	NA	TRBJ1-5	NA	TGTGCCAGCAGCGCTAGCAATGGCAATCAGCCCCAGCATTTT	CASSASNGNQPQHF
TRBV27	NA	TRBJ2-7	few	TGTGCCAGCAGTTTATTATCCGGGGATGAGGGCGAGCAGTACTTC	CASSLLSGDEGEQYF
TRBV6-1	NA	TRBJ2-5	NA	TGTGCCAGCAGTGAAGTCAGAGACGAGACCCAGTACTTC	CASSEVRDETQYF
TRBV6-5	NA	TRBJ1-2	NA	TGTGCCAGCAGTTACGAGAGCTACTATGGCTACACCTTC	CASSYESYYGYTF
TRBV20-1	NA	TRBJ1-1	NA	TGCAGTGCTAGTGGAGTGTACACCCACACTGAAGCTTTCTTT	CSASGVYTHTEAFF
TRBV30	NA	TRBJ1-5	NA	TGTGCCTGGCGAGTCCCAGGGCCCCAGCATTTT	CAWRVPGPQHF
TRBV4-3	TRBD2	TRBJ2-1	NA	TGCGCCAGCAGCCGATCCGAGCGGGGGATCTACAATGAGCAGTTCTTC	CASSRSERGIYNEQFF
TRBV10-3	NA	TRBJ2-7	NA	TGTGCCATCAGCGCCGGCGGTTTATCCGGCTCCTACGAGCAGTACTTC	CAISAGGLSGSYEQYF
TRBV4-2	NA	TRBJ1-2	NA	TGTGCCAGCAGCCAAGGTCCGGGTGGGGGGTCTAACTATGGCTACACCTTC	CASSQGPGGGSNYGYTF
TRBV2	NA	TRBJ1-1	once	TGTGCCAGCAGGAAGGAGGTCGGCCAGAACACTGAAGCTTTCTTT	CASRKEVGQNTEAFF
TRBV10-3	NA	TRBJ1-1	few	TGTGCCATCAGTGACTACTCTCGGACGAACACTGAAGCTTTCTTT	CAISDYSRTNTEAFF
TRBV30	TRBD1	TRBJ2-1	NA	TGTGCCTGGAGTGGGAGACAGGGCAGCTATGAGCAGTTCTTC	CAWSGRQGSYEQFF
TRBV24-1	TRBD1	TRBJ1-2	NA	TGTGCCACCAGTGGTTCGGGACAGGGAGCACTCTATGGCTACACCTTC	CATSGSGQGALYGYTF
TRBV19	NA	TRBJ1-1	NA	TGTGCCAGTAGTATAGCCCAGCTGAACACTGAAGCTTTCTTT	CASSIAQLNTEAFF
TRBV5-4	TRBD1	TRBJ1-1	NA	TGTGCCAGCAGCCGACAGGGGCCCACTGAAGCTTTCTTT	CASSRQGPTEAFF
TRBV19	NA	TRBJ2-3	NA	TGTGCCAGTAGTATGGGGACTCACAACGCAGATACGCAGTATTTT	CASSMGTHNADTQYF
TRBV4-3	TRBD1	TRBJ2-7	NA	TGCGCCAGCAGCCAGGTTCCGGGACAGGGCAACCACGAGCAGTACTTC	CASSQVPGQGNHEQYF
TRBV7-2	TRBD1	TRBJ1-1	NA	TGTGCCAGCAGCTCGCTCCTGGACAGGAGAGCTTTCTTT	CASSSLLDRRAFF
TRBV11-3	NA	TRBJ2-7	once	TGTGCCAGCAGCCCCGGGGACGGTTCCTACGAGCAGTACTTC	CASSPGDGSYEQYF